The 27 T cell receptor beta chains below all came from one sample that was sequenced in a study of control samples from healthy donors and cancer patients. Clones were read by immunoSEQ multiplex PCR, and TCRdb kept only the in-frame ones, dropping some. The table lists about 160,000 clones, over 95% of them singletons. Material for sequencing was blood. The receptor source for this set is a young woman in good health.

V and J are TRBV24-1 and TRBJ1-5; no reliable D call. The CDR3 consists of 14 residues. V dropped 3 bases and J dropped 3 bases, with 8 bases sitting between them. Germline CDR1 is KGHDR and CDR2 is SFDVKD. The DNA of the CDR3 is TGTGCCACCAGTGATCGCGGTTTCAATCAGCCCCAGCATTTT. Protein: CATSDRGFNQPQHF.

Only one count was recorded for this clone. The rearrangement joins TRBV5-4 to TRBJ1-2; unclear D gene. The CDR3 contains 13 residues. V was trimmed by 5 bases and J by 5 bases, leaving 13 bases between them. Germline assignment: CDR1 SGHNT and CDR2 YYREEE (reference sequence). The DNA for the CDR3 is TGTGCCAGCAGACCCGTCGGAGAGTATGGCTACACCTTC. Residues: CASRPVGEYGYTF.

This clone has just one count. The chain employs TRBV28 and TRBJ1-2; D unclear. The germline V gene encodes CDR1 MDHEN and CDR2 SYDVKM. V gave up 1 base and J gave up 3 bases, with 6 bases separating them. The CDR3 is 13 residues long. The CDR3 region has the DNA TGTGCCAGCAGTTTATCCGGGGACTATGGCTACACCTTC. As protein: CASSLSGDYGYTF.

The chain couples TRBV24-1 to TRBJ2-7, with 7 positions matching TRBD2. The germline V gene has CDR1 KGHDR and CDR2 SFDVKD. This CDR3 is 15 amino acids long. J gave up 2 bases and V 7 bases, and 10 bases lay outside the gene matches. The CDR3 bases are TGTGCCACCAGCGAAAGCGGGGCGATCCCCTACGAGCAGTACTTC. This sequence encodes CATSESGAIPYEQYF.

The chain has TRBV5-1 and TRBJ1-4, with D uncertain. V was cut by 1 base and J by 7 bases, with 14 bases left in between. Per germline, CDR1 SGHRS and CDR2 YFSETQ. The CDR3 totals 15 residues. CDR3 bases: TGCGCCAGCAGCTTGAGGGCTTCGACCATTGAAAAACTGTTTTTT. Amino acids: CASSLRASTIEKLFF. The complete variable domain, with remaining parts taken from reference TRBV5-1 and TRBJ1-4, reads KAGVTQTPRYLIKTRGQQVTLSCSPISGHRSVSWYQQTPGQGLQFLFEYFSETQRNKGNFPGRFSGRQFSNSRSEMNVSTLELGDSALYLCASSLRASTIEKLFFGSGTQLSVL.

V and J are TRBV9 and TRBJ1-1; tentatively, D is TRBD1 (5 bases). The V end was cut by 2 bases, the J end by 1 base, with 6 bases between. The CDR3 totals 13 residues. Per the germline V gene, CDR1 is SGDLS and CDR2 is YYNGEE. The CDR3 DNA sequence: TGTGCCAGCAGCGTCGACAGGAACACTGAAGCTTTCTTT. Its translation: CASSVDRNTEAFF.

J is TRBJ1-1 and V is TRBV10-1, with D maybe TRBD1 (5 bases). The CDR3 consists of 17 residues. V gave up 8 bases and J gave up 5 bases, with 27 bases separating them. Germline CDR1 is WNHNN and CDR2 is SYGVQD (reference sequence). The DNA for the CDR3 is TGCGCCAGCCCCGGCAGGGTCTTTTTGGTCTGTAGGACTGAAGCTTTCTTT. Its translation: CASPGRVFLVCRTEAFF.

V is TRBV6-5 and J is TRBJ2-5; D call uncertain. The CDR3 spans 15 residues. Germline CDR1 reads MNHEY; CDR2 reads SVGAGI. Between the trimmed V and J ends, which lost 6 bases and 2 bases, there was a span of 16 bases. The CDR3 loop is CASSPGHAVQETQYF. The CDR3 bases are TGTGCCAGCAGCCCCGGGCACGCAGTGCAAGAGACCCAGTACTTC.

The J gene is TRBJ1-2, the V gene TRBV7-2; 11 bases fit TRBD1. The V gene's germline CDR1 is SGHTA and CDR2 FQGNSA. J lost 7 bases, V lost 1 base, and 11 bases had no gene match. CDR3 length: 17 residues. In nucleotides, the CDR3 is TGTGCCAGCAGCTTAGGACTCTCCGGGACAGGGGGGAGTGGCTACACCTTC. Translating gives CASSLGLSGTGGSGYTF.

The J gene is TRBJ2-4, the V gene TRBV25-1, with D unresolved. Trimming pared 2 bases from V and 12 bases from J, leaving 14 bases between. The CDR3 spans 13 residues. Germline V lookup: CDR1 MGHDK, CDR2 SYGVNS. CDR3 loop: CASSEGPASRQYF. The CDR3 DNA is TGTGCCAGCAGTGAAGGCCCAGCGTCCCGTCAGTACTTC.

The V call is TRBV6-6, the J call TRBJ1-2; TRBD1 might be the D (5 bases). Trimming removed 5 bases at V and 7 bases at J, with 35 bases between. CDR1 MNHNY and CDR2 SVGAGI come from the germline V gene (reference sequence). The CDR3 loop spans 20 amino acids. The CDR3 DNA reads as TGTGCCAGCAGTCATAATTATTCATCAACTGGGGACCTCGGGACGGGTGGCTACACCTTC. Its translation is CASSHNYSSTGDLGTGGYTF.

This chain links TRBV19 with TRBJ2-1, with D perhaps matching TRBD2 (6 bases). The V end was cut by 4 bases, the J end by 3 bases, with 7 bases between. In germline, CDR1 is LNHDA, CDR2 SQIVND (reference sequence). The length of the CDR3 is 13 residues. The CDR3 protein is CASSTGLYNEQFF. The CDR3 DNA reads TGTGCCAGTAGTACGGGACTCTACAATGAGCAGTTCTTC.

The chain recombines TRBV5-6 with TRBJ2-7; D is ambiguous. The V and J ends lost 0 bases and 3 bases respectively, with 13 bases between them. CDR1 is SGHDT and CDR2 is YYEEEE in the germline V gene. The CDR3 contains 15 residues. CDR3 sequence: CASSLGPSTFYEQYF. The CDR3 DNA follows: TGTGCCAGCAGCTTGGGACCCTCAACATTCTACGAGCAGTACTTC.

The rearrangement joins TRBV2 to TRBJ1-2; D unresolved. V was shortened by 1 base and J by 2 bases, with 5 bases between the two germline ends. Germline values: CDR1 SNHLY, CDR2 FYNNEI. The CDR3 covers 13 residues. In DNA form, the CDR3 reads TGTGCCAGCAGTGAAGGGTCAAACTATGGCTACACCTTC. This gives the protein CASSEGSNYGYTF.

The chain combines TRBV20-1 with TRBJ1-3, with D unclear. CDR3 length equals 15 residues. Germline CDR1 is DFQATT and CDR2 is SNEGSKA (reference sequence). The V and J ends lost 3 bases and 2 bases respectively, with 14 bases between them. The CDR3 loop reads CSASSAQAPGNTIYF. The DNA of the CDR3 is TGCAGTGCTAGTTCGGCCCAAGCACCTGGAAACACCATATATTTT.

The rearrangement joins TRBV19 to TRBJ2-6, with a tentative D call TRBD1 (5 bases). Germline CDR1 is LNHDA and CDR2 is SQIVND (reference sequence). The CDR3 spans 16 residues. Trimming cost V 8 bases and J 0 bases, with 14 bases left between them. The CDR3 DNA reads as TGTGCCAGTGCCGCAGGGCGCAACTCTGGGGCCAACGTCCTGACTTTC. It translates to CASAAGRNSGANVLTF.

The rearrangement joins TRBV4-1 to TRBJ1-2, with 8 bases matching TRBD1. The V gene end was trimmed by 3 bases and the J gene end by 8 bases; junction bases not matched to a gene: 20. This CDR3 contains 18 residues. Germline CDR1 is MGHRA and CDR2 is YSYEKL. CDR3 bases: TGCGCCAGCAGCCAGAGATTATCGGACAGGGAGCCTCGGAGCGGCTACACCTTC. It codes for CASSQRLSDREPRSGYTF.

The J gene is TRBJ2-3, the V gene TRBV4-2; TRBD2 agrees at 9 bases. CDR3 length equals 17 residues. J gave up 5 bases and V 0 bases, and 9 bases lay outside the gene matches. Germline V gene sequence: CDR1 LGHNA, CDR2 YNFKEQ. For the CDR3, the DNA is TGTGCCAGCAGCCAAGAGACAGCGGGAGGATTTATAGATACGCAGTATTTT. It translates to CASSQETAGGFIDTQYF.

V is TRBV28 and J is TRBJ2-7; TRBD1 aligns across 8 bases. V lost 11 bases and J lost 2; bases outside the gene matches: 8. Germline V gives CDR1 MDHEN, CDR2 SYDVKM. This CDR3 contains 13 residues. CDR3 in amino acids: CAVGGQVPYEQYF. The CDR3 DNA sequence: TGTGCCGTTGGGGGACAGGTACCCTACGAGCAGTACTTC.

This chain uses TRBV5-4 with TRBJ1-6; 8 bases match TRBD1. The CDR3 is 15 amino acids. Germline values: CDR1 SGHNT, CDR2 YYREEE (reference sequence). V shed 4 bases and J 9 bases; nucleotides not matched to a gene: 9. CDR3 amino acids: CASSTQTGDRSPLHF. DNA for the CDR3: TGTGCCAGCAGCACGCAGACAGGGGATCGTTCACCCCTCCACTTT.

This chain uses TRBV5-1 with TRBJ2-6; 7 positions match TRBD2. V was pared by 7 bases and J by 0 bases, with 10 bases of the junction left unmatched. The CDR3 extends over 17 amino acids. Germline assignment: CDR1 SGHRS and CDR2 YFSETQ. This CDR3 is CASHSSGGLSGANVLTF. The CDR3 bases are TGCGCCAGCCATAGCTCGGGAGGACTCTCTGGGGCCAACGTCCTGACTTTC.

This chain links TRBV19 with TRBJ2-2, with a tentative D call TRBD2 (6 bases). Trimming took off 1 base at V and 3 bases at J, with 12 bases between the two ends. CDR1 is LNHDA and CDR2 is SQIVND in the germline V gene (reference sequence). This CDR3 region has 16 residues. CDR3 amino acids: CASSIAGGSDTGELFF. CDR3 bases: TGTGCCAGTAGTATAGCTGGAGGGTCGGACACCGGGGAGCTGTTTTTT. Complete variable domain (other parts from reference TRBV19 and TRBJ2-2): DGGITQSPKYLFRKEGQNVTLSCEQNLNHDAMYWYRQDPGQGLRLIYYSQIVNDFQKGDIAEGYSVSREKKESFPLTVTSAQKNPTAFYLCASSIAGGSDTGELFFGEGSRLTVL.

The chain combines TRBV27 with TRBJ2-7; D is possibly TRBD1 or TRBD2 (6 bases each). The CDR3 length is 14 residues. V was cut by 5 bases and J by 6 bases, with 17 bases left in between. Germline values: CDR1 MNHEY, CDR2 SMNVEV (reference sequence). The CDR3 nucleotides read TGTGCCAGCAGTCCATCATCGAGGGGGGCCGAGCAGTACTTC. Encoded protein: CASSPSSRGAEQYF.

The J gene is TRBJ1-1, the V gene TRBV27; D not certain. From germline, CDR1 is MNHEY and CDR2 SMNVEV (reference sequence). With 0 bases removed from V and 3 bases from J, the gap between germline ends came to 8 bases. This CDR3 spans 14 amino acids. Here the CDR3 reads CASSLSVGHTEAFF. The DNA of the CDR3 is TGTGCCAGCAGTTTATCGGTCGGGCACACTGAAGCTTTCTTT.

This rearrangement joins TRBV30 to TRBJ2-1; D is uncertain. The germline gives CDR1 GTSNPN, CDR2 SVGIG (reference sequence). V shed 0 bases and J shed 9 bases, with 9 bases lying between them. The CDR3 covers 12 residues. The CDR3 protein is CAWSVLASEQFF. The CDR3 DNA follows: TGTGCCTGGAGTGTACTGGCCAGTGAGCAGTTCTTC.

The chain carries TRBV3-1 (or the pseudogene TRBV3-2) and TRBJ1-3; D not certain. From germline, CDR1 is LGHDT and CDR2 YNNKEL (reference sequence). V was shortened by 0 bases and J by 2 bases, with 8 bases between the two germline ends. The CDR3 loop spans 15 amino acids. The CDR3: CASSQEGIAGNTIYF. The CDR3 DNA reads TGTGCCAGCAGCCAAGAAGGGATAGCTGGAAACACCATATATTTT.

The CDR3 sequence: CASSFRAGQWPDTQYF. In DNA, the CDR3 is TGTGCCAGCAGCTTCAGGGCAGGGCAATGGCCAGATACGCAGTATTTT. The J gene is TRBJ2-3, the V gene TRBV5-8; possible D gene TRBD1, 5 bases. V gave up 2 bases and J gave up 4 bases, with 17 bases separating them. Germline V gene lookup returns CDR1 SGHTS and CDR2 YDEGEE. CDR3 length: 16 amino acids.